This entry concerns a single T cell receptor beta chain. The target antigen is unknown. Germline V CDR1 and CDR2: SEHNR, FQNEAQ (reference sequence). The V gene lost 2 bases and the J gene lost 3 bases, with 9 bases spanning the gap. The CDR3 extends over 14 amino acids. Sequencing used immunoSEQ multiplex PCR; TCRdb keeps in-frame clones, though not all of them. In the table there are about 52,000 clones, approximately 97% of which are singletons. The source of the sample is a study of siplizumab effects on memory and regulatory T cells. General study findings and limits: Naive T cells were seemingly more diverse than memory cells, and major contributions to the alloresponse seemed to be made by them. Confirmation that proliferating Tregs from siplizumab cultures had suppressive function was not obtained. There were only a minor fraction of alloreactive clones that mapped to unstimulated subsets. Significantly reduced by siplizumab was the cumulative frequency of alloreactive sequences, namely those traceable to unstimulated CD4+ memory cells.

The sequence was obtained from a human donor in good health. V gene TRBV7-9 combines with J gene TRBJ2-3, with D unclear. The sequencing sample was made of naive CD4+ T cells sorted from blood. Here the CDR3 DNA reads TGTGCCAGCAGCTTACCGGCGGTGACAGATACGCAGTATTTT. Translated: CASSLPAVTDTQYF.